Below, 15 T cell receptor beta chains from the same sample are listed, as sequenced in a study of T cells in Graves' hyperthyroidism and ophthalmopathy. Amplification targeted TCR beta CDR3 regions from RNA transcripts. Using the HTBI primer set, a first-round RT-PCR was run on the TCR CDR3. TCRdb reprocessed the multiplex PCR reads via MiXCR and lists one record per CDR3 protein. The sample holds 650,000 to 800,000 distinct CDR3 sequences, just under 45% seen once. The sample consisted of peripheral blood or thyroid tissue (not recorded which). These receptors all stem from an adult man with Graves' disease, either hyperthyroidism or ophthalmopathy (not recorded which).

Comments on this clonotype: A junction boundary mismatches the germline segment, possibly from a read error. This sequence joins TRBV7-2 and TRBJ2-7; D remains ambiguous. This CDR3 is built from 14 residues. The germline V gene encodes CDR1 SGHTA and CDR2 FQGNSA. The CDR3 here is CASSFITRSYGQYF. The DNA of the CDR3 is TGTGCCAGCAGCTTCATTACGAGGAGCTACGGGCAGTACTTC.

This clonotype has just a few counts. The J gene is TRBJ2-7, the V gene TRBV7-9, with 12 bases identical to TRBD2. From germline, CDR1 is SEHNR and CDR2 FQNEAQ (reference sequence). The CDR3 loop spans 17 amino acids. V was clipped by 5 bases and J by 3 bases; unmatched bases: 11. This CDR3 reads CASSPRTSGTYHYEQYF. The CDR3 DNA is TGTGCCAGCAGCCCCCGGACTAGCGGGACCTACCACTACGAGCAGTACTTC. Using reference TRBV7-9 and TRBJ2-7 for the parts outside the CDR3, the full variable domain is DTGVSQNPRHKITKRGQNVTFRCDPISEHNRLYWYRQTLGQGPEFLTYFQNEAQLEKSRLLSDRFSAERPKGSFSTLEIQRTEQGDSAMYLCASSPRTSGTYHYEQYFGPGTRLTVT.

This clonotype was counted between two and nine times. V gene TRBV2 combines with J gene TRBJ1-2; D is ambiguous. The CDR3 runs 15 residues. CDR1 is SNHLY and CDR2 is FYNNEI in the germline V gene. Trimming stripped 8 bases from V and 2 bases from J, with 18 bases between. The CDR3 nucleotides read TGTGCCAGCTTCTCTCTGTTTGAACTGAACTATGGCTACACCTTC. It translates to CASFSLFELNYGYTF.

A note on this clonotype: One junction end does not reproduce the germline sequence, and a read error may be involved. Here the CDR3 reads CATRRQGESSSF. CDR3 sequence (DNA): TGTGCCACCAGACGACAGGGAGAGTCCTCCAGCTTT. The chain combines TRBV15 with TRBJ1-6; the match to TRBD1 covers 7 bases. Germline V CDR1 and CDR2: LNHNV, YYDKDF (reference sequence). The CDR3 runs to 12 residues.

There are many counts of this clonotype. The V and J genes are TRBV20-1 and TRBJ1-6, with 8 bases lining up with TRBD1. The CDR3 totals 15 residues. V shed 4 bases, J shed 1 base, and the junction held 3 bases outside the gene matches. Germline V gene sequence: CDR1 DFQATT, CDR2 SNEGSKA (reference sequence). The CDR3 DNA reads TGCAGTGCTAAAGGACAGGGATCCTATAATTCACCCCTCCACTTT. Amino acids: CSAKGQGSYNSPLHF.

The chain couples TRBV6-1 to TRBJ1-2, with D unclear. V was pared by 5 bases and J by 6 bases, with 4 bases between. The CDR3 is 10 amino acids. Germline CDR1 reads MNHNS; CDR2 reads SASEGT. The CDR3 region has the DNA TGTGCCAGCAGTCGTAATGGCTACACCTTC. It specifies CASSRNGYTF.

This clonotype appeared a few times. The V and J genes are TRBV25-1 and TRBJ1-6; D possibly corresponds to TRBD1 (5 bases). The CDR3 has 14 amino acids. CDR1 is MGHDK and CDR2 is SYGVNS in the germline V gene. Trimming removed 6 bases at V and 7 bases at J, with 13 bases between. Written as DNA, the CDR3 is TGTGCCAGCAGACCCGGGGCCGGGAATTCACCCCTCCACTTT. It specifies CASRPGAGNSPLHF.

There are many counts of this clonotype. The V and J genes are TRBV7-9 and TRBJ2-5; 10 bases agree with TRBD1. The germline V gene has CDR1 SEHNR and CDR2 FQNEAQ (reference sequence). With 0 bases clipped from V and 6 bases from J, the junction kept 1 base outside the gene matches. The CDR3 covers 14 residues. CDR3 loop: CASSLAGQGKTQYF. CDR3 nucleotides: TGTGCCAGCAGCTTAGCGGGACAGGGGAAGACCCAGTACTTC.

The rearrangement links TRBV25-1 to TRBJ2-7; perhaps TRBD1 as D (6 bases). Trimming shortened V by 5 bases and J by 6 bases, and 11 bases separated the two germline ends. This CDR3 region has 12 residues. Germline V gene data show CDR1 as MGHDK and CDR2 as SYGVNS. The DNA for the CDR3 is TGTGCCAGCAGTTACGTAGGGGGCGAGCAGTACTTC. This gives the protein CASSYVGGEQYF.

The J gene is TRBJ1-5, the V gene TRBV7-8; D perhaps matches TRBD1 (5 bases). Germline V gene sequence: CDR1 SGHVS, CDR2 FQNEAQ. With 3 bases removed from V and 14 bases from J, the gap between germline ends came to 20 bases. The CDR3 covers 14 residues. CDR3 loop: CASSLAGGVSYEHF. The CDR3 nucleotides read TGTGCCAGCAGCTTGGCCGGGGGGGTCTCCTACGAGCATTTT.

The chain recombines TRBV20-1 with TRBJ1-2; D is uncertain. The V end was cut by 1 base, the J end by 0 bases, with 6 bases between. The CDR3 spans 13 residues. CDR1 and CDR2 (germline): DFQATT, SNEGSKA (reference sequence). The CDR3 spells CSARVYSNYGYTF. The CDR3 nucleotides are TGCAGTGCTAGAGTATACTCTAACTATGGCTACACCTTC.

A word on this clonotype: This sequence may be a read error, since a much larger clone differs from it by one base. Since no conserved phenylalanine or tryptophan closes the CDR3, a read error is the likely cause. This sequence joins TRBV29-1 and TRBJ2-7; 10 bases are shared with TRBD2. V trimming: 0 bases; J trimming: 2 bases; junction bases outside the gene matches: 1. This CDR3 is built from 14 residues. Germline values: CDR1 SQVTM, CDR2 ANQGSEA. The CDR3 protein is CSVEEAGGTYEQYL. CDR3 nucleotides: TGCAGCGTTGAAGAAGCGGGAGGGACCTACGAGCAGTACTTA.

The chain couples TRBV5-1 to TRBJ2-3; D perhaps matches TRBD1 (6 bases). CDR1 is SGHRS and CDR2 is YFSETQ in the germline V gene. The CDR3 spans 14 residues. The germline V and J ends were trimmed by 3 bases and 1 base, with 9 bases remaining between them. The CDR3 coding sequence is TGCGCCAGCAGCTCCCCAGGGGGCACAGATACGCAGTATTTT. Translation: CASSSPGGTDTQYF. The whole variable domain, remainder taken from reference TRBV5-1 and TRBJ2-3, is KAGVTQTPRYLIKTRGQQVTLSCSPISGHRSVSWYQQTPGQGLQFLFEYFSETQRNKGNFPGRFSGRQFSNSRSEMNVSTLELGDSALYLCASSSPGGTDTQYFGPGTRLTVL.

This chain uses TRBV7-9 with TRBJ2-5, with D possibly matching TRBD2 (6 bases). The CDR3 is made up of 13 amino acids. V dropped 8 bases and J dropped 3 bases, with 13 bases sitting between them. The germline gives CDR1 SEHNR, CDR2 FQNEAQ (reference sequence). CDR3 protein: CASAEGIEETQYF. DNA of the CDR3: TGTGCCAGCGCGGAGGGGATCGAAGAGACCCAGTACTTC.

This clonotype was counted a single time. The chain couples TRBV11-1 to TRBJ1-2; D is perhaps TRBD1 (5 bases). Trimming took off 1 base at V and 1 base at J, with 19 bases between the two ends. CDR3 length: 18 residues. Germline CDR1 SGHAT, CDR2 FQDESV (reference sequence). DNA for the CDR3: TGTGCCAGCAGCTTAGAAGGTTTGGGACGGAGGGTTAACTATGGCTACACCTTC. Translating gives CASSLEGLGRRVNYGYTF.